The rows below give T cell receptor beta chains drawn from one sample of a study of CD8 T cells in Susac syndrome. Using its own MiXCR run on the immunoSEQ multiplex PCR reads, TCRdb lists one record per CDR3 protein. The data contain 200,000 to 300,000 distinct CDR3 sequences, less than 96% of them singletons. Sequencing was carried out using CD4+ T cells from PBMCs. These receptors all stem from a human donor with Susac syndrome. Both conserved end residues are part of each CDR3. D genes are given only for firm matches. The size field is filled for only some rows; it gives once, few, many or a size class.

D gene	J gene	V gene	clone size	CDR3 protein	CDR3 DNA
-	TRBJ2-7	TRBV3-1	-	CASSQSGSNSYEQYF	TGTGCCAGCAGCCAATCGGGTTCGAACTCCTACGAGCAGTACTTC
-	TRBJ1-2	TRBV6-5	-	CASSYPDGYGYTF	TGTGCCAGCAGTTACCCGGACGGTTATGGCTACACCTTC
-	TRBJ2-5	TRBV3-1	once	CASSQGGSNQETQYF	TGTGCCAGCAGCCAAGGTGGCAGCAATCAAGAGACCCAGTACTTC
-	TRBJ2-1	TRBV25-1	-	CASSWRGLSDEQFF	TGTGCCAGCAGTTGGAGGGGGCTCTCGGATGAGCAGTTCTTC
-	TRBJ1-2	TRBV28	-	CASNSNYGYTF	TGTGCCAGCAACAGTAACTATGGCTACACCTTC
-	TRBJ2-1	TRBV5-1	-	CASSPWGDEQFF	TGCGCCAGCAGTCCTTGGGGCGATGAGCAGTTCTTC
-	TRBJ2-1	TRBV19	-	CASTRKGLPSSNYNEQFF	TGTGCCAGTACCCGAAAGGGACTCCCCTCAAGTAACTACAATGAGCAGTTCTTC
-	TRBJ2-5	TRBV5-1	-	CASGLGPPKETQYF	TGCGCCAGCGGCCTGGGACCCCCAAAAGAGACCCAGTACTTC
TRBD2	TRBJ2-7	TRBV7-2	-	CANRPSGTSVHEQYF	TGTGCCAACAGACCCTCCGGGACTAGCGTCCACGAGCAGTACTTC
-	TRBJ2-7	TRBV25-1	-	CASSEGGRGLQYF	TGTGCCAGCAGTGAAGGGGGCAGGGGTTTGCAGTACTTC
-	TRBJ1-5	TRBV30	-	CAWSAGTNSNQPQHF	TGTGCCTGGAGTGCCGGGACAAATAGCAATCAGCCCCAGCATTTT
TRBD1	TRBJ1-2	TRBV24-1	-	CATSDHDRGGYTF	TGTGCCACCAGTGACCACGACAGGGGAGGCTACACCTTC
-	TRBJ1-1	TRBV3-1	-	CASSQDPKGDTEAFF	TGTGCCAGCAGCCAAGATCCGAAGGGGGACACTGAAGCTTTCTTT
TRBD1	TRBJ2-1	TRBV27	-	CASSLDRVQNEQFF	TGTGCCAGCAGTCTGGACAGGGTCCAGAATGAGCAGTTCTTC
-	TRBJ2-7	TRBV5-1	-	CASSGEPAYEQYF	TGCGCCAGCAGCGGGGAGCCAGCCTACGAGCAGTACTTC
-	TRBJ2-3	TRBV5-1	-	CASSFEGAQYF	TGCGCCAGCAGCTTCGAGGGAGCGCAGTATTTT
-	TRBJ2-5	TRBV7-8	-	CASQTVGGGNSETQYF	TGTGCCTCCCAGACCGTCGGGGGAGGTAATAGTGAGACCCAGTACTTC
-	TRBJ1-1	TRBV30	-	CAWSVRDRPFF	TGTGCCTGGAGTGTTCGTGACAGACCTTTCTTT
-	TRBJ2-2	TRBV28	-	CASKSATGELFF	TGTGCCAGCAAGTCCGCTACCGGGGAGCTGTTTTTT
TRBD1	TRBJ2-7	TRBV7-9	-	CASSPGGQGPIEQYF	TGTGCCAGCAGCCCAGGGGGACAGGGTCCGATCGAGCAGTACTTC
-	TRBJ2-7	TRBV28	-	CASKLPQPSYEQYF	TGTGCCAGTAAGTTACCCCAACCATCCTACGAGCAGTACTTC
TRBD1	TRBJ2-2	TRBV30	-	CAWSATGMGTGELFF	TGTGCCTGGAGTGCGACAGGGATGGGCACCGGGGAGCTGTTTTTT
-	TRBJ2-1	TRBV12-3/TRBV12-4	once	CASSFRGSTDEQFF	TGTGCCAGCAGTTTCCGTGGGAGTACGGATGAGCAGTTCTTC
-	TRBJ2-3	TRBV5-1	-	CASRFEGTDTQYF	TGCGCCAGCAGATTCGAGGGGACAGATACGCAGTATTTT
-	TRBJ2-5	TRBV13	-	CASSPLRQETQYF	TGTGCCAGCAGCCCTCTACGACAAGAGACCCAGTACTTC
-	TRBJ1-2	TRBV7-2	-	CASSLRSSLNYGYTF	TGTGCCAGCAGCTTAAGGAGCAGTCTAAACTATGGCTACACCTTC
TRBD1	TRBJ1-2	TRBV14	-	CASNRGMAGYTF	TGTGCCAGCAACAGGGGAATGGCTGGCTACACCTTC
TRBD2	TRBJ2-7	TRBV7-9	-	CASSLYGGGRYYEAYEQYF	TGTGCCAGCAGCTTATATGGAGGCGGGAGGTACTACGAGGCCTACGAGCAGTACTTC
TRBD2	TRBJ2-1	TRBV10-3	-	CAISETSGHYNEQFF	TGTGCCATCAGTGAAACTAGCGGGCACTACAATGAGCAGTTCTTC
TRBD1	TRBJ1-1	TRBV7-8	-	CASSLAQGASTEAFF	TGTGCCAGCAGCTTAGCGCAGGGGGCGAGCACTGAAGCTTTCTTT
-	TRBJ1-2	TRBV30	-	CAWGGDVHYGYTF	TGTGCCTGGGGTGGGGACGTACACTATGGCTACACCTTC
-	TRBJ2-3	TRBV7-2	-	CASSLGSASTDTQYF	TGTGCCAGCAGCTTAGGCAGTGCTAGCACAGATACGCAGTATTTT
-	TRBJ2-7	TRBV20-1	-	CSAGRDYEQYF	TGCAGTGCTGGCCGGGACTACGAGCAGTACTTC
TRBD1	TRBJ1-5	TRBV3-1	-	CASSQRDSYQPQHF	TGTGCCAGCAGCCAAAGGGACAGTTATCAGCCCCAGCATTTT
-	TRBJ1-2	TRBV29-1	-	CSVGGRLNYGYTF	TGCAGCGTTGGGGGACGGCTAAACTATGGCTACACCTTC
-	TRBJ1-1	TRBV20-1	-	CSAGSANTEAFF	TGCAGTGCTGGTAGTGCGAACACTGAAGCTTTCTTT